This TCR beta chain emerged from a study of CD8 T cells in Susac syndrome (dated by TCRdb to about 2019). Turning to the overall study: The study used repertoire sequencing to test whether antigen drove CD8+ T cell activation and differentiation in Susac syndrome.

Peripheral blood CD8+ and CD4+ T cells from healthy donors, Susac syndrome patients and multiple sclerosis patients were profiled using high-throughput TCR beta sequencing. Multiple sclerosis controls were treatment-naive patients with stable or active relapsing-remitting disease fulfilling revised McDonald criteria. CD8+ TEMRA cells were enriched by FACS, while bulk CD8+ and CD4+ T cells were purified by magnetic negative isolation. Blood was drawn into EDTA tubes, processed within 24 hours, and PBMCs were isolated by density gradient centrifugation. PBMCs destined for TCR sequencing were cryopreserved in liquid nitrogen and later thawed in a 37 °C water bath. A purity of at least 90% was achieved for sorted or isolated CD4+, CD8+ and CD8+ TEMRA cells. RNA was extracted using the RNeasy kit, and about 0.5 to 1 ug of the RNA was reverse transcribed with random hexamers. The immunoSEQ multiplex PCR assay, covering 54 Vbeta and 13 Jbeta segments, was used to amplify TCR beta CDR3 regions. Bias from PCR amplification was corrected by using a synthetic template baseline for primer optimization and for computational correction. The published analysis was carried out like this. Reads were annotated to V, D and J genes per IMGT and analyzed with immunoSEQ Analyzer, keeping only productive sequences. To calculate clonality, Shannon entropy was normalized by log2 of the number of productive unique sequences and then subtracted from one. For each patient and control, public and private clones were evaluated among the 100 most prevalent clones. Clones were defined as Susac-specific when absent from the healthy and MS cohorts, from fewer than 1,200 published viral clones and from other ImmuneACCESS disease sequences. Clones were called with MiXCR by TCRdb after fastp trimmed the public reads at Q25, and only in-frame beta chains were retained. Under each unique CDR3 protein, matching rows form one entry showing the most common genes and DNA. These V and J calls rely on TCRdb rather than the paper's analysis. The table for this sample lists a few hundred thousand distinct CDR3 sequences; about 95% of them were counted only once. The ten largest account for less than 0.095% of the sample.

The CDR3 runs 10 amino acids, cysteine and phenylalanine included. CDR3 DNA only is kept here, 30 bases in frame from base 1. V sheds 10 bases and J sheds 4 bases, leaving 5 bases between their ends. CDR1 and CDR2 are read off the germline V gene (reference sequence) as MNHEY and SMNVEV. As regards this clonotype: The clone's antigen remains unknown. Within one base of it there is no much larger clone, and no base qualities were kept.

Findings and caveats that apply to the study as a whole: The TCR sequencing and HLA analysis was acknowledged to have included a relatively small number of individuals.

This TCR derives from a human donor with multiple sclerosis. The sequencing sample was made of CD4+ T cells from PBMCs. Here the chain combines TRBV27 and TRBJ1-3; there is no confident call for the D gene. The nucleotide sequence reads TGTGCCAACCACGGAAACACCATATATTTT. This translates into CANHGNTIYF.